This T cell receptor beta chain was sequenced in a study of shared clonotypes between healthy human individuals (dated by TCRdb to the early 2020s). Turning to the overall study: The cohort comprised two women and a few men aged 18 to 49 years. Each donor's leukapheresis produced roughly between roughly 0.9 and 9 billion PBMCs. To estimate repertoire size and how much clonotype sharing occurs between individuals, the study deeply sequenced the blood TCR repertoires of several healthy adults. Libraries were prepared and TCR repertoires were sequenced by different laboratories using diverse techniques, in order to increase sequencing depth and limit assay-specific biases. The paper's findings and limits, for the study overall: Because the study included only a small number of donors, the genetic and exposure-history diversity represented was limited. Pairwise subsampling led to the expectation that sequencing depth would affect the degree of clonotype sharing among donors. Sampling was limited to blood, and TCR repertoires in tissue likely differ from TCR repertoires in blood.

A word on this clone: The specificity of this receptor is unknown. No qualities accompany the bases; no much larger clone lies one base away.

The donors were healthy, HIV-negative adults who had no recently reported acute infections or vaccinations. Every donor was a Caucasian adult living in Nashville, Tennessee, USA. For unsorted samples, tens of millions of PBMCs were counted, and genomic DNA was extracted using the QIAamp DNA Blood Mini kit. After blood collection by leukapheresis, PBMCs were isolated using Ficoll-Histopaque density gradient centrifugation and then cryopreserved in the vapor phase of liquid nitrogen. Using the deep immunoSEQ assay, multiplex PCR amplified TCR CDR3 regions from genomic DNA. Extracted genomic DNA from each cell subset was distributed evenly across all wells of several immunoSEQ 96-well plates, and each plate was treated as a replicate. For unsorted PBMC, around 310 ng of genomic DNA, equivalent to 25,000 to 35,000 T cell genomes, went into each replicate PCR. Ten immunoSEQ deep assay plates were used to sequence the unsorted PBMC genomic DNA. Purified libraries were quantified with a Qubit 3.0 fluorometer, sized on a Bioanalyzer 2100, and re-quantified with the KAPA Library Quantification kit. A separate single-read 150-cycle Illumina NextSeq 550 flow cell was used to sequence each immunoSEQ 96-well plate. Under the source paper's analysis protocol: Because only junctional sequences without quality scores were contained in the immunoSEQ output, filtering matching that applied to full-length reads could not be performed. To assign V/J genes and CDR3, sequences were annotated against IMGT germline references using PyIR, a Python wrapper for IgBLAST v1.9. Any read was removed if the V/J assignment was weak (E-value above 1e-6), the CDR3 was missing, or the read contained stop codons, out-of-frame junctions, or ambiguous translated residues. A V3J clonotype was defined by an identical inferred V gene, J gene, and CDR3 amino acid sequence. Percentage overlap between repertoires was calculated by dividing the number of shared unique clonotypes by the size of the smaller repertoire. RTK rarefaction, the Chao1 estimator, and Recon v2.1 estimates of unobserved clonotypes were used to assess repertoire richness. Sourced from immuneACCESS, this table was stored by TCRdb with only in-frame sequences that have V and J called. A share of the clones is absent; for the studies checked, an unresolved V gene accounts for under half, and the remainder has no known explanation. The V and J calls and clone size come from that table; D and trimming were worked out from the DNA. This sample has 450,000 to 600,000 clones in its table, and about 80% of those were observed once. The ten largest clones add up to approximately 12% of the sample.

The TCR comes from a woman in her 40s in good health. Some clones in this sample may be carry-over from other donors' samples. Sequenced input: PBMCs.

The CDR3 corresponds to CASSATGTGSTDTQYF. The DNA reads as follows: TGTGCCAGCTCAGCCACCGGGACAGGATCCACGGATACGCAGTATTTT. Recombination connected TRBV18 to TRBJ2-3, with 8 junctional bases fitting TRBD1. From cysteine to phenylalanine, the CDR3 is 16 amino acids long. CDR3 DNA is the only sequence kept; it has 48 bases, read in frame from the first base. Trimming leaves V shorter by 5 bases and J shorter by 6 bases, with the junction holding 13 bases beyond the gene matches. Via the germline V gene, CDR1 is KGHSH and CDR2 LQKENI.